The 30 T cell receptor beta chains below all came from one sample that was sequenced in a study of T cells after yellow fever vaccination. TCRdb reprocessed the 5' RACE reads via MiXCR and lists one record per CDR3 protein. The sample has about 85,000 distinct CDR3 sequences; roughly 14% are singletons. Specimen: CD8+ T cells not binding an NS4B(214-222) dextramer, sorted from PBMCs, collected more than 20 days after the first yellow fever vaccination. The source is a man aged 18-30 years who received the YFV17D yellow fever vaccine.

This clonotype was seen a few times. V usage is TRBV11-2 and J usage is TRBJ2-7, with no clear D. Germline V lookup: CDR1 SGHAT, CDR2 FQNNGV. The CDR3 extends over 14 amino acids. The V and J ends lost 5 bases and 3 bases respectively, with 14 bases between them. DNA of the CDR3: TGTGCCAGCAGCCCCCGGGTTAGCAGCTACGAGCAGTACGTC. Protein product: CASSPRVSSYEQYV.

V usage is TRBV5-4 and J usage is TRBJ1-1; 7 positions agree with TRBD1. Per the germline V gene, CDR1 is SGHNT and CDR2 is YYREEE (reference sequence). This CDR3 has 15 residues. The J segment lost 1 base and the V segment lost 2 bases, leaving 5 bases of the junction unmatched. The CDR3 sequence: CASSLRQGWNTEAFF. Written as DNA, the CDR3 is TGTGCCAGCAGCTTAAGACAGGGATGGAACACTGAAGCTTTCTTT.

This clonotype appeared once. The rearrangement uses TRBV6-1 and TRBJ1-1; D gene uncertain. The V gene's germline CDR1 is MNHNS and CDR2 SASEGT. The CDR3 is 16 amino acids. V shed 6 bases and J shed 0 bases, with 17 bases lying between them. The CDR3 bases are TGTGCCAGCAGGACCGAGCCCTTCCGCATGAACACTGAAGCTTTCTTT. As protein: CASRTEPFRMNTEAFF.

This chain joins TRBV11-2 and TRBJ2-7; D call uncertain. V was trimmed by 5 bases and J by 0 bases, leaving 11 bases between them. Germline CDR1 and CDR2: SGHAT and FQNNGV. The CDR3 has 14 residues. CDR3 bases: TGTGCCAGCAGCCCGCATTGGGACTCCTACGAGCAGTACGTC. Amino acid sequence: CASSPHWDSYEQYV.

The V and J genes are TRBV6-2 or TRBV6-3 and TRBJ2-2; D not certain. Germline CDR1 reads MNHEY; CDR2 reads SVGEGT. The CDR3 has 13 residues. The ends were cut back, 8 bases at V and 4 bases at J, with 11 bases in the middle. In DNA, the CDR3 is TGTGCCAGCGCCGCAACGGCCACCGGGGAGCTGTTTTTT. Amino acids: CASAATATGELFF.

The CDR3 loop reads CASRTTGLQETQYF. The DNA for the CDR3 is TGTGCCAGCAGGACGACAGGGCTTCAAGAGACCCAGTACTTC. V usage is TRBV27 and J usage is TRBJ2-5, with 7 positions matching TRBD1. Germline CDR1 and CDR2: MNHEY and SMNVEV (reference sequence). There are 14 residues in the CDR3. V gave up 6 bases and J gave up 2 bases; unmatched junction bases: 6.

The rearrangement joins TRBV2 to TRBJ2-7; D remains unclear. CDR1 is SNHLY, CDR2 FYNNEI, per germline. Deletions cut 5 bases from V and 5 bases from J, with 10 bases between. This CDR3 has 12 residues. CDR3 sequence reads: CASSSGRNEQYF. CDR3 coding DNA: TGTGCCAGCAGTTCCGGACGAAACGAGCAGTACTTC.

This clonotype was seen once. The CDR3 nucleotides are TGTGCCAGCAGCTTAGAGCGGGGTGGGACGTCCTACGAGCAGTACGTC. Encoded protein: CASSLERGGTSYEQYV. The chain combines TRBV11-1 with TRBJ2-7, with TRBD2 matching over 7 bases. This CDR3 has 16 residues. Per germline, CDR1 SGHAT and CDR2 FQDESV (reference sequence). V was pared by 1 base and J by 1 base, with 7 bases of the junction left unmatched.

The chain is built from TRBV12-3 or TRBV12-4 and TRBJ1-5; D remains unclear. The CDR3 totals 14 residues. Trimming cost V 3 bases and J 3 bases, with 9 bases left between them. The DNA for the CDR3 is TGTGCCAGCAGTTTTAGCTCCTACAATCAGCCCCAGCATTTT. It specifies CASSFSSYNQPQHF.

The chain couples TRBV24-1 to TRBJ2-2; D gene ambiguous. Germline V gene lookup returns CDR1 KGHDR and CDR2 SFDVKD. V gave up 0 bases and J gave up 0 bases, with 7 bases separating them. This CDR3 contains 16 residues. For the CDR3, the DNA is TGTGCCACCAGTGATTTGTATCAGCCGAACACCGGGGAGCTGTTTTTT. Its translation is CATSDLYQPNTGELFF.

In this sample, this clonotype turned up a few times. This rearrangement joins TRBV3-1 to TRBJ1-5; D gene uncertain. CDR3 length: 14 residues. Germline V lookup: CDR1 LGHDT, CDR2 YNNKEL (reference sequence). With 1 base removed from V and 3 bases from J, the gap between germline ends came to 7 bases. CDR3 in DNA: TGTGCCAGCAGCCAAGCGGGATCCAATCAGCCCCAGCATTTT. Encoded protein: CASSQAGSNQPQHF.

The chain recombines TRBV12-3 or TRBV12-4 with TRBJ2-2; D is tentatively TRBD1 or TRBD2 (5 bases each). The CDR3 consists of 14 residues. V was trimmed by 8 bases and J by 6 bases, leaving 16 bases between them. The CDR3: CASPISMGAGELFF. The CDR3 nucleotides read TGTGCCAGCCCTATAAGTATGGGGGCCGGGGAGCTGTTTTTT.

This clonotype was seen a few times. The DNA of the CDR3 is TGCAGCGTTGACCGGGGGGCGGCCGGGGAGCTGTTTTTT. Encoded protein: CSVDRGAAGELFF. The chain has TRBV29-1 and TRBJ2-2; D might be TRBD2 (7 bases). With 3 bases removed from V and 6 bases from J, the gap between germline ends came to 11 bases. Looked up from germline, CDR1 is SQVTM and CDR2 is ANQGSEA. CDR3 size: 13 residues.

This clonotype was seen repeatedly, ten times or more. This sequence joins TRBV7-3 and TRBJ2-1; D is undetermined. CDR1 and CDR2 from the germline V gene are SGHTA and FQGTGA. V lost 4 bases, J lost 2 bases, and 15 bases lay in between. This CDR3 has 16 residues. CDR3 sequence: CASSSDCNLTYNEQFF. The CDR3 DNA sequence: TGTGCCAGCAGCTCAGACTGTAATTTAACCTACAATGAGCAGTTCTTC.

The table lists this clonotype with a few counts. J is TRBJ1-5 and V is TRBV7-6; no definite D call. This CDR3 spans 14 amino acids. Germline lookup yields CDR1 SGHVS and CDR2 FNYEAQ. Trimming removed 0 bases at V and 2 bases at J, with 5 bases between. Here the CDR3 DNA reads TGTGCCAGCAGCTTAGCGGCGGGCAATCAGCCCCAGCATTTT. Its protein is CASSLAAGNQPQHF.

This rearrangement joins TRBV15 to TRBJ2-5; 9 bases agree with TRBD1. The CDR3 spans 19 residues. Looked up from germline, CDR1 is LNHNV and CDR2 is YYDKDF (reference sequence). The J segment lost 1 base and the V segment lost 5 bases, leaving 17 bases of the junction unmatched. The CDR3 nucleotides read TGTGCCACCAGCGAAGTAACCGGGACAGGGATTCCCCTCCAAGAGACCCAGTACTTC. Amino acid sequence: CATSEVTGTGIPLQETQYF.

The chain uses TRBV5-1 and TRBJ1-2, with 8 nucleotides matching TRBD1. Germline CDR1 reads SGHRS; CDR2 reads YFSETQ. The CDR3 is 18 residues long. J lost 0 bases, V lost 4 bases, and 14 bases had no gene match. This CDR3 is CASSPLDRAEAANYGYTF. The CDR3 nucleotides read TGCGCCAGCAGCCCTTTGGACAGGGCCGAGGCAGCTAACTATGGCTACACCTTC.

The chain employs TRBV10-3 and TRBJ1-5; 12 positions match TRBD1. The CDR3 sequence is 14 residues long. CDR1 and CDR2 from the germline V gene are ENHRY and SYGVKD. The V segment lost 3 bases and the J segment 10 bases; nucleotides outside the gene matches: 4. The CDR3 nucleotides are TGTGCCATCAGTGAAGGGACAGGGGGCCTACCCCAGCATTTT. It codes for CAISEGTGGLPQHF.

The sample holds a few counts of this clonotype. This chain uses TRBV5-1 with TRBJ1-3; D is unclear. Germline CDR1 and CDR2: SGHRS and YFSETQ. CDR3 length: 15 residues. Trimming stripped 0 bases from V and 0 bases from J, with 7 bases between. CDR3 residues: CASSLESYSGNTIYF. The CDR3 DNA is TGCGCCAGCAGCTTGGAGAGTTACTCTGGAAACACCATATATTTT.

J is TRBJ2-7 and V is TRBV15; 9 positions agree with TRBD2. The V gene's germline CDR1 is LNHNV and CDR2 YYDKDF (reference sequence). V shed 0 bases and J 5 bases; nucleotides not matched to a gene: 8. The CDR3 length is 16 residues. CDR3 in amino acids: CATSRDRSGGRDEQYF. CDR3 DNA: TGTGCCACCAGCAGAGATCGGAGCGGGGGGAGGGACGAGCAGTACTTC.

A few counts support this clonotype. This chain joins TRBV15 and TRBJ2-7, with 9 bases aligning to TRBD1. Germline values: CDR1 LNHNV, CDR2 YYDKDF (reference sequence). The junction had 9 bases not matched to a gene; V was cut back by 1 base and J by 5 bases. The CDR3 length is 16 residues. The CDR3 coding sequence is TGTGCCACCAGCAGAGTTGATGGGGACAGGGTGGACGAGCAGTACGTC. Translation: CATSRVDGDRVDEQYV.

The sample holds a few counts of this clonotype. The chain uses TRBV12-3 or TRBV12-4 and TRBJ2-1; 7 bases align to TRBD2. This CDR3 has 15 residues. With 0 bases clipped from V and 3 bases from J, the junction kept 2 bases outside the gene matches. As DNA, the CDR3 is TGTGCCAGCAGTTTAGCGGCTAGCGGCTACAATGAGCAGTTCTTC. Amino acid sequence: CASSLAASGYNEQFF.

The rearrangement joins TRBV25-1 to TRBJ1-1, with a tentative D call TRBD1 (6 bases). Trimming took 5 bases from V and 7 from J, leaving 14 bases between them. Germline values: CDR1 MGHDK, CDR2 SYGVNS. The CDR3 loop spans 13 amino acids. The CDR3 region has the DNA TGTGCCAGCAGTCCCTTTGGACAGTATGAAGCTTTCTTT. Residues: CASSPFGQYEAFF.

This clonotype came up many times. The chain links TRBV12-3 or TRBV12-4 to TRBJ2-2; perhaps TRBD2 as D (6 bases). The V end was cut by 5 bases, the J end by 7 bases, with 17 bases between. This CDR3 is built from 15 residues. The CDR3 DNA follows: TGTGCCAGCAGTCCAACGGGACTGAATGGCGGGGAGCTGTTTTTT. The encoded protein is CASSPTGLNGGELFF.

This clonotype was counted a few times. This sequence joins TRBV7-9 and TRBJ2-3; a weak D match, TRBD1 (5 bases). Germline V gene data show CDR1 as SEHNR and CDR2 as FQNEAQ (reference sequence). Trimming stripped 1 base from V and 1 base from J, with 9 bases between. The CDR3 loop spans 15 amino acids. The CDR3 protein is CASSLGGSGTDTQYF. Written as DNA, the CDR3 is TGTGCCAGCAGCTTAGGGGGCAGCGGCACAGATACGCAGTATTTT. Together with reference TRBV7-9 and TRBJ2-3, the CDR3 gives the full variable domain: DTGVSQNPRHKITKRGQNVTFRCDPISEHNRLYWYRQTLGQGPEFLTYFQNEAQLEKSRLLSDRFSAERPKGSFSTLEIQRTEQGDSAMYLCASSLGGSGTDTQYFGPGTRLTVL.

The sample holds a few counts of this clonotype. The chain has TRBV4-1 and TRBJ2-1; D uncertain. The CDR3 contains 12 residues. The V and J ends lost 2 bases and 6 bases respectively, with 5 bases between them. Germline loops: CDR1 MGHRA, CDR2 YSYEKL. Here the CDR3 reads CASSQRLNEQFF. In DNA, the CDR3 is TGCGCCAGCAGCCAAAGGCTCAATGAGCAGTTCTTC.

The V call is TRBV11-2, the J call TRBJ2-6; the D gene is possibly TRBD2 (6 bases). Germline CDR1 and CDR2: SGHAT and FQNNGV. The V and J ends lost 6 bases and 4 bases respectively, with 13 bases between them. This CDR3 is 15 amino acids long. CDR3 in amino acids: CASSHLASGANVLTF. CDR3 DNA: TGTGCCAGCAGTCATCTAGCGTCCGGGGCCAACGTCCTGACTTTC.

The V gene is TRBV11-2, the J gene TRBJ2-2; D gene uncertain. V lost 0 bases and J 8 bases, leaving 7 bases between the germline ends. The CDR3 length is 13 residues. The germline gives CDR1 SGHAT, CDR2 FQNNGV. The CDR3 DNA reads TGTGCCAGCAGCTTAGACCCGAGAGGGGAGCTGTTTTTT. As protein: CASSLDPRGELFF.

The J gene is TRBJ2-6, the V gene TRBV23-1; TRBD1 or TRBD2 may be the D gene (5 bases each). TRBV23-1 is an ORF, with its function uncertain. Trimming took 4 bases from V and 1 from J, leaving 23 bases between them. The CDR3 length is 20 residues. The CDR3, as DNA: TGCGCCAGCAGTCCCCCCTTCCGGCCGCATGGGGGTTCTGGGGCCAACGTCCTGACTTTC. It is translated as CASSPPFRPHGGSGANVLTF.

The CDR3 reads CASSEVGGAYEQYF. The CDR3 DNA follows: TGTGCCAGCAGCGAAGTGGGAGGGGCCTACGAGCAGTACTTC. The chain employs TRBV7-9 and TRBJ2-7; TRBD2 matches 7 bases. The ends lost 5 bases at V and 2 bases at J; junction bases unmatched: 6. Germline CDR1 reads SEHNR; CDR2 reads FQNEAQ (reference sequence). The CDR3 is 14 amino acids.